Following are 14 T cell receptor beta chains from one sample sequenced in a study of T cells in Graves' hyperthyroidism and ophthalmopathy. Amplification targeted TCR beta CDR3 regions from RNA transcripts. HTBI primers were employed in a first-round RT-PCR of the TCR CDR3. TCRdb itself ran the multiplex PCR reads through MiXCR, one entry per CDR3 protein. The sample lists around 300,000 distinct CDR3 sequences, approximately 20% occurring once. Source material: blood. Receptors were obtained from a man aged 25 to 45 with Graves' ophthalmopathy.

This chain uses TRBV7-6 with TRBJ2-7; D is perhaps TRBD1 (5 bases). The CDR3 has 15 amino acids. V was trimmed by 0 bases and J by 3 bases, leaving 12 bases between them. Germline CDR1 is SGHVS and CDR2 is FNYEAQ. CDR3 protein: CASSLAPDMIYEQYF. In DNA form, the CDR3 reads TGTGCCAGCAGCTTAGCTCCGGACATGATCTACGAGCAGTACTTC.

This clonotype has ten or more counts. V is TRBV18 and J is TRBJ1-2; D perhaps matches TRBD1 (5 bases). V was cut by 0 bases and J by 4 bases, with 12 bases left in between. CDR1 and CDR2 (germline): KGHSH, LQKENI. The CDR3 runs 15 residues. The CDR3 DNA sequence: TGTGCCAGCTCACCACCGGGGCGGGATAGCTATGGCTACACCTTC. It yields the protein CASSPPGRDSYGYTF.

This clonotype was recorded at least ten times. This chain links TRBV11-2 with TRBJ2-1, with TRBD2 identical over 8 bases. This CDR3 is 16 amino acids long. From germline, CDR1 is SGHAT and CDR2 FQNNGV. V gave up 5 bases and J gave up 15 bases; unmatched junction bases: 21. Here the CDR3 reads CASSPPRGAGVSRLFF. CDR3 nucleotides: TGTGCCAGCAGCCCCCCCCGGGGAGCGGGAGTTTCCAGGCTGTTCTTC.

This clonotype has at least ten counts. DNA of the CDR3: TGTGCCAGCAGCCGGTCGGTAGCGCCGAGCTCCTACAATGAGCAGTTCTTC. Translation gives CASSRSVAPSSYNEQFF. The chain has TRBV11-1 and TRBJ2-1, with D possibly being TRBD2 (5 bases). Germline-derived CDR1 and CDR2 are SGHAT and FQDESV (reference sequence). This CDR3 has 17 amino acids. V lost 5 bases, J lost 0 bases, and 17 bases lay in between. Variable domain in full (rest from reference TRBV11-1 and TRBJ2-1): EAEVAQSPRYKITEKSQAVAFWCDPISGHATLYWYRQILGQGPELLVQFQDESVVDDSQLPKDRFSAERLKGVDSTLKIQPAELGDSAMYLCASSRSVAPSSYNEQFFGPGTRLTVL.

This clonotype has just a few counts. The gene calls are TRBV20-1 and TRBJ2-3, with TRBD2 matching 10 bases. With 6 bases clipped from V and 4 bases from J, the junction kept 16 bases outside the gene matches. CDR1 and CDR2 from the germline V gene are DFQATT and SNEGSKA (reference sequence). The CDR3 runs 17 residues. The CDR3 loop reads CSASSPGEAGGSDTQYF. CDR3 sequence (DNA): TGCAGTGCCTCCTCCCCGGGAGAAGCGGGAGGGTCAGATACGCAGTATTTT.

This clonotype was found a few times. The gene calls are TRBV5-1 and TRBJ1-2; 9 bases align to TRBD1. The V gene end was trimmed by 5 bases and the J gene end by 8 bases; junction bases not matched to a gene: 7. The CDR3 covers 13 residues. CDR1 is SGHRS, CDR2 YFSETQ, per germline. The CDR3 loop reads CASSTGGPSGYTF. The DNA for the CDR3 is TGCGCCAGCAGTACAGGGGGCCCATCCGGCTACACCTTC. The variable domain in full, completed from reference TRBV5-1 and TRBJ1-2, reads KAGVTQTPRYLIKTRGQQVTLSCSPISGHRSVSWYQQTPGQGLQFLFEYFSETQRNKGNFPGRFSGRQFSNSRSEMNVSTLELGDSALYLCASSTGGPSGYTFGSGTRLTVV.

The chain joins TRBV5-1 to TRBJ1-4; 7 bases align to TRBD1. The V and J ends lost 4 bases and 7 bases, in that order; junction bases with no gene match: 7. Germline V CDR1 and CDR2: SGHRS, YFSETQ. This CDR3 contains 14 residues. CDR3 sequence reads: CASSTDRVGEKLFF. DNA of the CDR3: TGCGCCAGCAGCACAGACAGGGTTGGTGAAAAACTGTTTTTT.

This clonotype was seen only a few times. The chain uses TRBV12-3 or TRBV12-4 and TRBJ2-1; either TRBD1 or TRBD2 may supply D (5 bases each). V lost 4 bases and J lost 8, with 18 bases in between. There are 15 residues in the CDR3. The CDR3 reads CASSSGGHPLDEQFF. CDR3 sequence (DNA): TGTGCCAGCAGTTCCGGAGGACACCCTTTGGATGAGCAGTTCTTC.

V usage is TRBV20-1 and J usage is TRBJ2-1; TRBD2 matches 8 bases. CDR3 length: 16 amino acids. V gave up 3 bases and J gave up 2 bases; unmatched junction bases: 9. Per germline, CDR1 DFQATT and CDR2 SNEGSKA (reference sequence). The CDR3 DNA reads TGCAGTGCTAGCAGCCTCGCGGGAGGTACCTACAATGAGCAGTTCTTC. Its protein is CSASSLAGGTYNEQFF.

The chain carries TRBV11-3 and TRBJ2-2; 7 bases map to TRBD1. V lost 3 bases and J lost 2; bases outside the gene matches: 6. The CDR3 loop spans 16 amino acids. Germline CDR1 SGHNT, CDR2 YENEEA. CDR3 sequence reads: CASSLFGTVNTGELFF. DNA of the CDR3: TGTGCCAGCAGCTTGTTCGGGACAGTTAACACCGGGGAGCTGTTTTTT.

This chain links TRBV5-6 with TRBJ2-3; D is possibly TRBD1 (6 bases). Germline CDR1 is SGHDT and CDR2 is YYEEEE. Trimming stripped 4 bases from V and 2 bases from J, with 14 bases between. The CDR3 loop spans 15 amino acids. The CDR3 loop is CASSQIVGHTDTQYF. The CDR3 nucleotides are TGTGCCAGCAGCCAAATAGTGGGACACACAGATACGCAGTATTTT.

This clonotype appeared a few times. The chain joins TRBV12-3 or TRBV12-4 to TRBJ2-1; 9 nucleotides agree with TRBD1. J gave up 8 bases and V 7 bases, and 12 bases lay outside the gene matches. The CDR3 runs to 15 residues. CDR3 bases: TGTGCCAGCAAACCCGCCGGGACAGGGTTGTATGAGCAGTTCTTC. Its protein is CASKPAGTGLYEQFF.

About this clonotype: A read error may be the cause here, since a much bigger clone is one base away. The chain is built from TRBV28 and TRBJ2-1, with 10 bases fitting TRBD1. In germline, CDR1 is MDHEN, CDR2 SYDVKM. V lost 7 bases to trimming and J lost 9 bases; unmatched junction nucleotides: 9. The CDR3 loop spans 14 amino acids. CDR3 DNA sequence: TGTGCCAGCAACACGGGACAGGGGTTCAGTGAGCAGTTCTTC. Amino acids: CASNTGQGFSEQFF.

The V and J genes are TRBV20-1 and TRBJ2-7; unclear D gene. This CDR3 is built from 14 residues. The V gene's germline CDR1 is DFQATT and CDR2 SNEGSKA (reference sequence). Trimming removed 6 bases from V and 2 bases from J, with 17 bases in between. This CDR3 is CSAVRPVATYEQYF. The CDR3 nucleotides are TGCAGTGCCGTTAGGCCGGTGGCCACCTACGAGCAGTACTTC.